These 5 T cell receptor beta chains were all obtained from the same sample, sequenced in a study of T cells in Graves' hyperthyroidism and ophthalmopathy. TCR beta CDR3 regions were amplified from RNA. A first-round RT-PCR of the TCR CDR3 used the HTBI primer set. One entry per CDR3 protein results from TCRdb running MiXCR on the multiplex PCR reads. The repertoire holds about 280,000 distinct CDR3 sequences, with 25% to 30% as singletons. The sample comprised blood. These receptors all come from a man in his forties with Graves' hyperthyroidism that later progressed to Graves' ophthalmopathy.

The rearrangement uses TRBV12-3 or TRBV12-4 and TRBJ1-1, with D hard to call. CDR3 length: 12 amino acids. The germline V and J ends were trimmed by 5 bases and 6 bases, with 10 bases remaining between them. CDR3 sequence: CASSIGRAEAFF. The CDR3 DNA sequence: TGTGCCAGCAGTATTGGGAGGGCTGAAGCTTTCTTT.

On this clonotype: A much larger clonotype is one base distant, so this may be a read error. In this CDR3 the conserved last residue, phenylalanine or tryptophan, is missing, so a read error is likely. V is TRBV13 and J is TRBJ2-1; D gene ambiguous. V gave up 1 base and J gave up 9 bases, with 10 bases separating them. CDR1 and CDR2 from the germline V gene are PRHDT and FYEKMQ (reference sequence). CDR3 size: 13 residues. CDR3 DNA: TGTGCCAGCAGCTTAGCGTCTACCCTTGAGCAGTTCCTC. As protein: CASSLASTLEQFL.

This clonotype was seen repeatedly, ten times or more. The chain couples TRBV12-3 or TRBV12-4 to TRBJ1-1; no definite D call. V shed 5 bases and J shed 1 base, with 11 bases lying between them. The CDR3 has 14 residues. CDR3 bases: TGTGCCAGCAGTCAAGCGACCCCGAACACTGAAGCTTTCTTT. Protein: CASSQATPNTEAFF.

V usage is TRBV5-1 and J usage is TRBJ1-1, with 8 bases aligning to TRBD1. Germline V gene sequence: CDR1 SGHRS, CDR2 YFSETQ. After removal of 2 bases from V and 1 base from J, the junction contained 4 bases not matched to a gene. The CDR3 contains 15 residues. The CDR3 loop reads CASSFQGAGNTEAFF. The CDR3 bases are TGCGCCAGCAGCTTCCAGGGGGCCGGGAACACTGAAGCTTTCTTT.

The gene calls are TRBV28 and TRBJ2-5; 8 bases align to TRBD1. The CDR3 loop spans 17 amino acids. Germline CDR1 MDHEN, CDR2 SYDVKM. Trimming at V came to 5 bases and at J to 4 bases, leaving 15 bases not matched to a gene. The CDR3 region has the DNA TGTGCCAGCAGTCCGTTCTCAGGACAGGGTGGAGGAGAGACCCAGTACTTC. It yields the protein CASSPFSGQGGGETQYF.